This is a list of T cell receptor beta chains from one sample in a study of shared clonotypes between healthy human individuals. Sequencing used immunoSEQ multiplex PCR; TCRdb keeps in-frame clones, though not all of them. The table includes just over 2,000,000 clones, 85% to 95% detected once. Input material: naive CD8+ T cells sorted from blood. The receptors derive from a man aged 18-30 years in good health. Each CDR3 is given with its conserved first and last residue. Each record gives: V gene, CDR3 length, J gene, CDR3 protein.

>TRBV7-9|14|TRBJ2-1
CASSTTQQGNEQFF
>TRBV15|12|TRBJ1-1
CATSTRYGEAFF
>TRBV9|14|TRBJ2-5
CASSPSVGVETQYF
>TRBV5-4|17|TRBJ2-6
CASSLTGFHLGANVLTF
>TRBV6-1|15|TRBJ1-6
CASSLQYGGDSPLHF
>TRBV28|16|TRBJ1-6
CACRGYWTGSNSPLHF
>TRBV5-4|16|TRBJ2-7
CASSLFVAGGSYEQYF
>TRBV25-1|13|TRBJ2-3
CASRGSSTDTQYF
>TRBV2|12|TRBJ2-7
CASSSQSYEQYF
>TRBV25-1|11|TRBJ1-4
CASRESEKLFF
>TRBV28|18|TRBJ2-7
CASSWLIETSSRPYEQYF
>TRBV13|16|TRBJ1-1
CASSLAPGQMNTEAFF
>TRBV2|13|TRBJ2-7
CASSESLVIEQYF
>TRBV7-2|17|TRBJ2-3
CASRPRLQREGVDTQYF
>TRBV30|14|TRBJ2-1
CAWSVPGGEGEQFF
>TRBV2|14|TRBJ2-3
CASIDGTWSDTQYF
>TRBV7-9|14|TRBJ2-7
CASSHRDRPYEQYF
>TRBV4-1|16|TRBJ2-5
CASSQDGGQTQETQYF
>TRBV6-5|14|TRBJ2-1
CASSPRGGHYEQFF
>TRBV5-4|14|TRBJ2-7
CASSLGTGEGEQYF
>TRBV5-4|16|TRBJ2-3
CASSQGLAAITDTQYF
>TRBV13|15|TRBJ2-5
CASSGGTGGQETQYF
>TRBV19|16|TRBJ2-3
CASSIDGGHGEDTQYF
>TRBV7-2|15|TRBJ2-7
CASSLVLAGGYEQYF